This T cell receptor (beta chain) was profiled in a study of shared clonotypes between healthy human individuals. As for the study in general: There were three CD4 naive, three CD4 memory, two CD8 naive and one CD8 memory plates per donor.

This clone was observed a few times. What it recognizes is unknown. The sample holds other DNA sequences that translate to the same CDR3. General observations from the study: On the whole, naive subsets had larger estimated richness than memory subsets had.

Germline CDR1 is MNHEY and CDR2 is SMNVEV (reference sequence). The ends were cut back, 2 bases at V and 1 base at J, with 1 base in the middle. The CDR3 spans 12 residues. Produced via immunoSEQ multiplex PCR; TCRdb's table is partial and in-frame only. This sample has millions of clones, with more than 80% found just once. The genes are TRBV27 and TRBJ2-3; unclear D gene. Sequenced sample: naive CD4+ T cells from PBMCs. Subset indicated: CD45RA+ positively selected. This TCR derives from a man younger than 35 in good health. Some clones in this sample may be carry-over from other donors' samples. CDR3 amino acids: CASSLGTDTQYF. CDR3 in DNA: TGTGCCAGCAGTTTAGGCACAGATACGCAGTATTTT.